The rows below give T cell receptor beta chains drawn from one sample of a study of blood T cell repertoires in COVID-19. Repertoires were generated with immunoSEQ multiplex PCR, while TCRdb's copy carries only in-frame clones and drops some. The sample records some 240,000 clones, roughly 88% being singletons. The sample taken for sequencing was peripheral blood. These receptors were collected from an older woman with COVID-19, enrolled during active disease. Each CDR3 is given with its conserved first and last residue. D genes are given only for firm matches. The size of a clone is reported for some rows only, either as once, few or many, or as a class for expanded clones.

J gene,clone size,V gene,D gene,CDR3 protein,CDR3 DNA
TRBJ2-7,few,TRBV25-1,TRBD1,CASTGQPYEQYF,TGTGCCAGCACGGGACAGCCCTACGAGCAGTACTTC
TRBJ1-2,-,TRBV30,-,CAWRGDNPRANYGYTF,TGTGCCTGGAGAGGGGACAACCCCCGGGCGAACTATGGCTACACCTTC
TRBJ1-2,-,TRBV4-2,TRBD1,CASSQIDRGHTF,TGTGCCAGCAGCCAAATTGACAGGGGGCACACCTTC
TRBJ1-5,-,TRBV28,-,CASSFSVNQPQHF,TGTGCCAGCAGTTTTTCGGTAAATCAGCCCCAGCATTTT
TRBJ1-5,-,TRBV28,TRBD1,CASSPAGTGNQPQHF,TGTGCCAGCAGTCCCGCCGGGACAGGGAATCAGCCCCAGCATTTT
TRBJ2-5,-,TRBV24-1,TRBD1,CATSDNDRARETQYF,TGTGCCACCAGTGACAACGACAGGGCTCGGGAGACCCAGTACTTC
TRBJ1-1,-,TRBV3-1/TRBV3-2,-,CASRQGWTEAFF,TGTGCCAGCAGACAGGGTTGGACTGAAGCTTTCTTT
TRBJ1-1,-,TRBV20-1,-,CSARRQNEAFF,TGCAGTGCTAGACGTCAGAATGAAGCTTTCTTT
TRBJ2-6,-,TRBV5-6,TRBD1,CASSLDRGPIEANVLTF,TGTGCCAGCAGCTTGGACAGGGGGCCTATTGAGGCCAACGTCCTGACTTTC
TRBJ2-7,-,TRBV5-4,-,CASSLVPGYEQYF,TGTGCCAGCAGCTTGGTCCCAGGGTACGAGCAGTACTTC
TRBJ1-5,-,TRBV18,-,CASSPGGSNQPQHF,TGTGCCAGCTCACCAGGGGGGAGCAATCAGCCCCAGCATTTT
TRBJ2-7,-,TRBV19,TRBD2,CASSRTSGSYEQYF,TGTGCCAGTAGCCGGACTAGCGGATCATACGAGCAGTACTTC
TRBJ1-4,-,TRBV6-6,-,CASSKGQGGEKLFF,TGTGCCAGCAGTAAAGGGCAGGGAGGCGAAAAACTGTTTTTT
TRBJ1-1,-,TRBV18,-,CASSPSVALTEAFF,TGTGCCAGCTCACCATCGGTAGCACTCACTGAAGCTTTCTTT
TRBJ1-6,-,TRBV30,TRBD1,CAWSDGTGSPLHF,TGTGCCTGGAGTGACGGGACAGGATCACCCCTCCACTTT
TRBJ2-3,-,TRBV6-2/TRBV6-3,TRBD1,CASSYPSGQGTTDTQYF,TGTGCCAGCAGTTACCCCTCGGGACAGGGAACCACAGATACGCAGTATTTT
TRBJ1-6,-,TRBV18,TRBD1,CASSPPGTGASPLHF,TGTGCCAGCTCACCACCGGGGACAGGGGCTTCACCCCTCCACTTT
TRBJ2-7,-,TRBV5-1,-,CASSLDTQFYEQYF,TGCGCCAGCAGCTTGGACACCCAATTCTACGAGCAGTACTTC
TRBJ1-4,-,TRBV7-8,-,CASSFGPRRRNNEKLFF,TGTGCCAGCAGCTTTGGGCCCAGGCGCCGGAATAATGAAAAACTGTTTTTT
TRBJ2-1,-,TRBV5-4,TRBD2,CASSSSAGGGHNEQFF,TGTGCCAGCAGCTCCTCGGCGGGAGGGGGGCACAATGAGCAGTTCTTC
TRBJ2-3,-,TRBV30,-,CAWSQGEDTQYF,TGTGCCTGGAGTCAAGGGGAAGATACGCAGTATTTT
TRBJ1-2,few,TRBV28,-,CASSSGNYGYTF,TGTGCCAGCAGTTCCGGTAACTATGGCTACACCTTC
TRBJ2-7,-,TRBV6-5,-,CASSYADSQSFYEQYF,TGTGCCAGCAGTTACGCGGACAGTCAAAGTTTCTACGAGCAGTACTTC